The next 29 T cell receptor beta chains were all read from a single sample in a study of blood T cell repertoires in COVID-19. Data came from immunoSEQ multiplex PCR; TCRdb stores just in-frame clones and leaves some out. The sample contains 180,000 or so clones, approximately 84% of which appear only once. Material: peripheral blood. The receptors come from a human donor with acute or convalescent COVID-19. The donor label of this sample is uncertain.

In DNA, the CDR3 is TGTGCCAGCAGCCCTACTGACAGGCCATACTATGGCTACACCTTC. Encoded protein: CASSPTDRPYYGYTF. The chain combines TRBV5-8 with TRBJ1-2; a weak D match, TRBD1 (6 bases). V was trimmed by 4 bases and J by 3 bases, leaving 16 bases between them. In germline, CDR1 is SGHTS, CDR2 YDEGEE. CDR3 size: 15 residues.

The chain employs TRBV3-1 (or the pseudogene TRBV3-2) and TRBJ2-1, with a weak D call TRBD1 (5 bases). The germline gives CDR1 LGHDT, CDR2 YNNKEL (reference sequence). V dropped 7 bases and J dropped 0 bases, with 19 bases sitting between them. This CDR3 comprises 17 residues. Written as DNA, the CDR3 is TGTGCCAGCAAGAATGGTGCAGGGTATACCTCCTACAATGAGCAGTTCTTC. Amino acids: CASKNGAGYTSYNEQFF.

Only one count was recorded for this clone. The chain joins TRBV24-1 to TRBJ1-3; D perhaps matches TRBD1 (5 bases). V dropped 12 bases and J dropped 0 bases, with 17 bases sitting between them. Germline V CDR1 and CDR2: KGHDR, SFDVKD. CDR3 size: 15 residues. CDR3 region: CASESTGYSGNTIYF. In DNA, the CDR3 is TGTGCCTCAGAATCCACAGGCTACTCTGGAAACACCATATATTTT.

The genes are TRBV6-9 and TRBJ1-6, with D maybe TRBD1 (5 bases). Per the germline V gene, CDR1 is MNHGY and CDR2 is SVAAGI. V lost 0 bases to trimming and J lost 6 bases, with 18 bases between them. This CDR3 has 18 amino acids. CDR3 region: CASSYSNRLPAFNSPLHF. The CDR3 DNA sequence: TGTGCCAGCAGTTATTCGAACAGGCTCCCAGCTTTTAATTCACCCCTCCACTTT.

J is TRBJ2-5 and V is TRBV21-1; the D call of TRBD2 is as the table states it, not checked on the DNA. TRBV21-1 is listed as a pseudogene. The CDR3 sequence is 12 residues long. DNA for the CDR3: TGTGCCAGCAGCAAATGTGCGGAGACCCAGTACTTC. Translation gives CASSKCAETQYF.

In its sample, this clone was seen once. The genes are TRBV15 and TRBJ2-7; the match to TRBD1 covers 7 bases. V shed 0 bases, J shed 4 bases, and the junction held 3 bases outside the gene matches. The CDR3 contains 14 residues. Germline V gene sequence: CDR1 LNHNV, CDR2 YYDKDF (reference sequence). The CDR3 reads CATSREGTAYEQYF. In DNA, the CDR3 is TGTGCCACCAGCAGAGAAGGGACAGCTTACGAGCAGTACTTC.

This clone was seen a few times. The chain has TRBV30 and TRBJ2-7; D is possibly TRBD1 (5 bases). Germline CDR1 reads GTSNPN; CDR2 reads SVGIG (reference sequence). V lost 2 bases, J lost 6 bases, and 14 bases lay in between. There are 13 residues in the CDR3. The CDR3 DNA is TGTGCCTGGAGTTCCAGGGTGAGGAGCGAGCAGTACTTC. This gives the protein CAWSSRVRSEQYF.

V and J are TRBV7-6 and TRBJ1-3; tentative D call: TRBD1 (6 bases). V lost 5 bases and J 8 bases, leaving 10 bases between the germline ends. This CDR3 comprises 12 residues. Germline V CDR1 and CDR2: SGHVS, FNYEAQ. The CDR3 nucleotides are TGTGCCAGCAGCCAACAGGGTGACACCATATATTTT. Translation gives CASSQQGDTIYF. Based on the CDR3 plus reference TRBV7-6 and TRBJ1-3, the full variable domain is GAGVSQSPRYKVTKRGQDVALRCDPISGHVSLYWYRQALGQGPEFLTYFNYEAQQDKSGLPNDRFSAERPEGSISTLTIQRTEQRDSAMYRCASSQQGDTIYFGEGSWLTVV.

The rearrangement joins TRBV19 to TRBJ1-1; possibly TRBD1 for D (5 bases). Germline V gives CDR1 LNHDA, CDR2 SQIVND (reference sequence). The CDR3 covers 14 residues. V lost 7 bases, J lost 0 bases, and 12 bases lay in between. The CDR3, as DNA: TGTGCCAGTATTGATGGGGGGATGAACACTGAAGCTTTCTTT. Its protein product is CASIDGGMNTEAFF.

V gene TRBV19 combines with J gene TRBJ1-4; 9 bases agree with TRBD1. Trimming removed 5 bases from V and 5 bases from J; junction bases left unmatched: 6. Germline V gene data show CDR1 as LNHDA and CDR2 as SQIVND (reference sequence). The CDR3 length is 15 residues. CDR3 loop: CASSLQGARNEKLFF. Here the CDR3 DNA reads TGTGCCAGTAGTCTACAGGGGGCGCGGAATGAAAAACTGTTTTTT.

V gene TRBV19 combines with J gene TRBJ1-1; maybe TRBD1 (6 bases). Trimming took off 8 bases at V and 2 bases at J, with 18 bases between the two ends. CDR3 length: 15 residues. Germline CDR1 LNHDA, CDR2 SQIVND (reference sequence). In DNA, the CDR3 is TGTGCCAGTCCCGATAGGGCAGGGGTTAACACTGAAGCTTTCTTT. It codes for CASPDRAGVNTEAFF.

The J gene is TRBJ2-1, the V gene TRBV2; D is unclear. Per the germline V gene, CDR1 is SNHLY and CDR2 is FYNNEI. V gave up 3 bases and J gave up 0 bases, with 9 bases separating them. This CDR3 has 15 amino acids. The CDR3 DNA is TGTGCCAGCAGTGACGAACAGAGCTCCTACAATGAGCAGTTCTTC. As protein: CASSDEQSSYNEQFF. The whole variable domain, remainder taken from reference TRBV2 and TRBJ2-1, is EPEVTQTPSHQVTQMGQEVILRCVPISNHLYFYWYRQILGQKVEFLVSFYNNEISEKSEIFDDQFSVERPDGSNFTLKIRSTKLEDSAMYFCASSDEQSSYNEQFFGPGTRLTVL.

The gene calls are TRBV7-2 and TRBJ1-2; a weak D match, TRBD1 (6 bases). With 5 bases removed from V and 4 bases from J, the gap between germline ends came to 17 bases. Germline V CDR1 and CDR2: SGHTA, FQGNSA. CDR3 length equals 15 residues. CDR3 region: CASSVGQMRAYGYTF. CDR3 DNA sequence: TGTGCCAGCAGCGTCGGACAGATGCGGGCCTATGGCTACACCTTC.

The chain uses TRBV24-1 and TRBJ1-2, with a weak D call TRBD1 (5 bases). This CDR3 comprises 15 residues. The germline gives CDR1 KGHDR, CDR2 SFDVKD. The ends were cut back, 4 bases at V and 8 bases at J, with 19 bases in the middle. CDR3 region: CATSETTAGSHGYTF. For the CDR3, the DNA is TGTGCCACCAGTGAAACGACAGCGGGCTCCCACGGCTACACCTTC.

The rearrangement links TRBV27 to TRBJ2-5; 12 bases fit TRBD2. Germline V lookup: CDR1 MNHEY, CDR2 SMNVEV (reference sequence). With V trimmed by 2 bases and J by 4 bases, 11 bases remained unmatched. CDR3 length: 18 amino acids. The DNA for the CDR3 is TGTGCCAGCAGTTTAGCCCCTCCAACTAGCGGGGGGCGAGAGACCCAGTACTTC. As protein: CASSLAPPTSGGRETQYF.

Worth noting for this clone: Distinct nucleotide sequences in the sample also encode this CDR3. This chain links TRBV27 with TRBJ1-1, with D perhaps matching TRBD1 (6 bases). This CDR3 has 13 residues. Trimming took 8 bases from V and 1 from J, leaving 11 bases between them. Germline CDR1 and CDR2: MNHEY and SMNVEV (reference sequence). CDR3: CASRRGGNTEAFF. CDR3 coding DNA: TGTGCCAGCCGAAGGGGGGGGAACACTGAAGCTTTCTTT.

This sequence joins TRBV6-5 and TRBJ2-1; tentatively, D is TRBD2 (5 bases). Germline CDR1 reads MNHEY; CDR2 reads SVGAGI. The length of the CDR3 is 16 residues. Deletions cut 0 bases from V and 0 bases from J, with 9 bases between. The CDR3 DNA is TGTGCCAGCAGTTACTCCGGACTTCCCTCCTACAATGAGCAGTTCTTC. Protein sequence: CASSYSGLPSYNEQFF.

CDR3: CASSSTDRGNTEAFF. The CDR3 coding sequence is TGTGCCAGCAGCTCAACCGACAGGGGGAACACTGAAGCTTTCTTT. J is TRBJ1-1 and V is TRBV21-1; TRBD1 was called by the table and not checked on the DNA. TRBV21-1 is annotated as a pseudogene. CDR3 length: 15 residues.

The rearrangement uses TRBV18 and TRBJ1-4, with D unresolved. CDR1 and CDR2 from the germline V gene are KGHSH and LQKENI. Trimming shortened V by 4 bases and J by 8 bases, and 11 bases separated the two germline ends. The CDR3 loop spans 13 amino acids. DNA of the CDR3: TGTGCCAGCTCACGACTACCTCAGGAAAAACTGTTTTTT. It codes for CASSRLPQEKLFF.

The chain joins TRBV28 to TRBJ2-1; TRBD2 matches at 13 bases. Trimming at V came to 2 bases and at J to 10 bases, leaving 5 bases not matched to a gene. The CDR3 spans 15 residues. From germline, CDR1 is MDHEN and CDR2 SYDVKM. DNA of the CDR3: TGTGCCAGCAGTTTACTAAGGACTAGCGGGAGAGAGCAGTTCTTC. Its protein product is CASSLLRTSGREQFF. The whole variable domain, remainder taken from reference TRBV28 and TRBJ2-1, is DVKVTQSSRYLVKRTGEKVFLECVQDMDHENMFWYRQDPGLGLRLIYFSYDVKMKEKGDIPEGYSVSREKKERFSLILESASTNQTSMYLCASSLLRTSGREQFFGPGTRLTVL.

The rearrangement uses TRBV27 and TRBJ1-5; no clear D gene. Germline V lookup: CDR1 MNHEY, CDR2 SMNVEV (reference sequence). The CDR3 sequence is 12 residues long. Trimming removed 2 bases from V and 9 bases from J, with 8 bases in between. This chain's CDR3 is CASSLLGRPQHF. DNA of the CDR3: TGTGCCAGCAGTTTACTAGGGAGGCCCCAGCATTTT.

The J gene is TRBJ1-5, the V gene TRBV6-1; D is unresolved. Trimming cost V 1 base and J 1 base, with 11 bases left between them. CDR3 length equals 16 residues. The germline V gene has CDR1 MNHNS and CDR2 SASEGT. The CDR3 is CASSEGAIGSNQPQHF. Here the CDR3 DNA reads TGTGCCAGCAGTGAAGGGGCGATAGGAAGCAATCAGCCCCAGCATTTT.

The chain is built from TRBV6-5 and TRBJ2-7; 7 bases match TRBD2. CDR3 length equals 14 residues. The V gene end was trimmed by 7 bases and the J gene end by 3 bases; junction bases not matched to a gene: 9. Germline V gene data show CDR1 as MNHEY and CDR2 as SVGAGI. As DNA, the CDR3 is TGTGCCAGCACTGGGGGGGGGAAGGGCTACGAGCAGTACTTC. Translation: CASTGGGKGYEQYF.

The chain joins TRBV6-5 to TRBJ2-1, with 10 bases aligning to TRBD2. Germline V gene data show CDR1 as MNHEY and CDR2 as SVGAGI. Losses at the gene ends were 4 bases for V and 8 bases for J; bases not matched to a gene: 5. CDR3 length: 14 residues. The CDR3 DNA reads as TGTGCCAGCAGTTTGAGGACTAGCGGCCATGAGCAGTTCTTC. Translated: CASSLRTSGHEQFF.

The rearrangement uses TRBV5-1 and TRBJ2-1; perhaps TRBD2 as D (5 bases). The CDR3 has 16 residues. The V end was cut by 2 bases, the J end by 0 bases, with 12 bases between. Germline values: CDR1 SGHRS, CDR2 YFSETQ. The CDR3 region is CASSFSAGLSYNEQFF. The CDR3 region has the DNA TGCGCCAGCAGCTTCTCGGCGGGCCTCTCCTACAATGAGCAGTTCTTC.

This rearrangement joins TRBV29-1 to TRBJ1-5; D might be TRBD1 (6 bases). V lost 3 bases, J lost 2 bases, and 8 bases lay in between. This CDR3 is 13 amino acids long. CDR1 SQVTM and CDR2 ANQGSEA come from the germline V gene. CDR3 amino acids: CSVDPGGNQPQHF. The DNA for the CDR3 is TGCAGCGTTGACCCAGGGGGCAATCAGCCCCAGCATTTT.

This clone was observed a handful of times. The V and J genes are TRBV5-4 and TRBJ2-7; possibly TRBD2 for D (5 bases). Germline loops: CDR1 SGHNT, CDR2 YYREEE (reference sequence). Trimming removed 5 bases from V and 7 bases from J, with 25 bases in between. CDR3 length: 16 amino acids. The CDR3 DNA follows: TGTGCCAGCAGTCAAGACCTGGAACGCCCCCGGGGTGAGCAGTACTTC. Protein product: CASSQDLERPRGEQYF.

This clone was seen only once. This rearrangement joins TRBV19 to TRBJ2-3, with a possible D match to TRBD2 (6 bases). This CDR3 spans 14 amino acids. Trimming took off 4 bases at V and 2 bases at J, with 10 bases between the two ends. Germline assignment: CDR1 LNHDA and CDR2 SQIVND (reference sequence). The CDR3 spells CASSNLALTDTQYF. DNA for the CDR3: TGTGCCAGTAGTAACCTAGCGCTCACAGATACGCAGTATTTT.

This chain links TRBV29-1 with TRBJ2-7, with 7 bases matching TRBD2. The CDR3 extends over 12 amino acids. After removal of 7 bases from V and 4 bases from J, the junction contained 7 bases not matched to a gene. CDR1 is SQVTM and CDR2 is ANQGSEA in the germline V gene. CDR3 coding DNA: TGCAGCGCGGACGGGGGGACGTACGAGCAGTACTTC. Its protein product is CSADGGTYEQYF.